These 21 T cell receptor beta chains came from one sample sequenced in a study of blood T cells in healthy people across ages (dated by TCRdb to the mid-2010s). Receptors were amplified or captured by 5' RACE. The instrument was an Illumina HiSeq 2500. A second PCR of about 7 to 12 cycles was run with a J-beta primer mix and a sample-barcoded 5' primer. TCRdb itself trimmed the public reads at Q25 with fastp, ran MiXCR and retained productive beta chains. Under each unique CDR3 protein, matching rows form one entry showing the most common genes and DNA. This sample gives hundreds of thousands of distinct CDR3 sequences in total; 56% of them show up just once. The ten largest make up roughly 25% of the sample. Sequenced: blood. All receptors come from a man aged 40-55 years in good health.

The rearrangement joins TRBV7-2 to TRBJ2-3; TRBD2 matches 8 bases. CDR1 SGHTA and CDR2 FQGNSA come from the germline V gene. The CDR3 totals 18 residues. Losses at the gene ends were 5 bases for V and 2 bases for J; bases not matched to a gene: 15. The CDR3 spells CASSLTGGGPYNTDTQYF. CDR3 bases: TGTGCCAGCAGCCTCACGGGAGGGGGGCCGTACAACACAGATACGCAGTATTTT.

The chain carries TRBV5-5 and TRBJ1-2, with D possibly being TRBD1 (6 bases). This CDR3 spans 13 amino acids. CDR1 is SGHKS and CDR2 is YYEKEE in the germline V gene (reference sequence). V gave up 1 base and J gave up 8 bases, with 12 bases separating them. The CDR3 loop reads CASSLTGQYGYTF. The CDR3 DNA reads as TGTGCCAGCAGCTTGACCGGACAGTACGGCTACACCTTC.

V and J are TRBV7-9 and TRBJ2-3, with TRBD1 matching 8 bases. The V gene end was trimmed by 3 bases and the J gene end by 0 bases; junction bases not matched to a gene: 2. CDR3 length equals 15 residues. Germline CDR1 reads SEHNR; CDR2 reads FQNEAQ (reference sequence). DNA for the CDR3: TGTGCCAGCAGCTTTCAGGGGGCGAGCACAGATACGCAGTATTTT. It yields the protein CASSFQGASTDTQYF.

The gene calls are TRBV6-2 or TRBV6-3 and TRBJ2-2, with 10 bases aligning to TRBD1. CDR1 is MNHEY and CDR2 is SVGEGT in the germline V gene. The CDR3 spans 18 residues. The ends lost 5 bases at V and 5 bases at J; junction bases unmatched: 14. DNA of the CDR3: TGTGCCAGCAGTAAGCTTAAAGATGGACAGGGGGAAACCGGGGAGCTGTTTTTT. Protein: CASSKLKDGQGETGELFF.

The chain uses TRBV28 and TRBJ1-1; D might be TRBD1 (5 bases). The CDR3 totals 17 residues. Per germline, CDR1 MDHEN and CDR2 SYDVKM. Trimming removed 3 bases from V and 1 base from J, with 18 bases in between. DNA of the CDR3: TGTGCCAGCAGTTTCTCCGTCATGACAGCACCGAACACTGAAGCTTTCTTT. It specifies CASSFSVMTAPNTEAFF.

The chain links TRBV14 to TRBJ1-4; no reliable D call. There are 16 residues in the CDR3. With 0 bases removed from V and 2 bases from J, the gap between germline ends came to 10 bases. Germline V lookup: CDR1 SGHDN, CDR2 FVKESK. Here the CDR3 DNA reads TGTGCCAGCAGCCAAGACCTACTGGGGACTAATGAAAAACTGTTTTTT. Translated, it gives CASSQDLLGTNEKLFF.

This clonotype appeared a few times. Because the CDR3's place on the DNA is in doubt, the DNA is left out and the CDR3 is given as listed by TCRdb. The chain combines TRBV6-1 with TRBJ2-6; the tabulated D call, TRBD1, remains unverified against the DNA. From germline, CDR1 is MNHNS and CDR2 SASEGT. Inclusive of both ends, the CDR3 amounts to 15 amino acids. The CDR3 sequence is CASSRVGVGANVPTF.

The chain is built from TRBV2 and TRBJ2-5, with no clear D. Germline CDR1 and CDR2: SNHLY and FYNNEI. The ends were cut back, 6 bases at V and 1 base at J, with 12 bases in the middle. The CDR3 consists of 14 residues. The CDR3 reads CASSVSGFQETQYF. The CDR3 nucleotides are TGTGCCAGCAGCGTATCAGGTTTCCAAGAGACCCAGTACTTC.

In this sample, this clonotype turned up a few times. The chain links TRBV25-1 to TRBJ1-2; weak D call: TRBD1 (5 bases). Germline V gene sequence: CDR1 MGHDK, CDR2 SYGVNS. The ends were cut back, 7 bases at V and 7 bases at J, with 19 bases in the middle. The length of the CDR3 is 14 residues. This CDR3 reads CASNGGSETGGYTF. DNA of the CDR3: TGTGCCAGCAACGGGGGATCCGAAACGGGTGGCTACACCTTC.

CDR3 loop: CASSLDPHYEQYF. CDR3 in DNA: TGTGCCAGCAGCTTAGACCCCCACTACGAGCAGTACTTC. The chain links TRBV7-9 to TRBJ2-5, with unresolved D. The DNA end is a closer match to TRBJ2-7, so the J assignment may be wrong. Per germline, CDR1 SEHNR and CDR2 FQNEAQ (reference sequence). This CDR3 region has 13 residues.

This sequence joins TRBV7-6 and TRBJ2-1; D remains ambiguous. CDR1 SGHVS and CDR2 FNYEAQ come from the germline V gene. Trimming left V 1 base short and J 9 bases short, with 19 bases between. This CDR3 region has 16 residues. CDR3 region: CASSLGSFIADGEQFF. Written as DNA, the CDR3 is TGTGCCAGCAGCTTAGGTTCTTTTATTGCAGACGGTGAGCAGTTCTTC. Complete variable domain (other parts from reference TRBV7-6 and TRBJ2-1): GAGVSQSPRYKVTKRGQDVALRCDPISGHVSLYWYRQALGQGPEFLTYFNYEAQQDKSGLPNDRFSAERPEGSISTLTIQRTEQRDSAMYRCASSLGSFIADGEQFFGPGTRLTVL.

This clonotype occurred a few times. In DNA form, the CDR3 reads TGTGCCAGCAGTTTGGGGGGGCTCGGGGCCAACGTCCTGACTTTC. Protein sequence: CASSLGGLGANVLTF. This rearrangement joins TRBV12-3 or TRBV12-4 to TRBJ2-6; D might be TRBD2 (7 bases). Trimming took off 3 bases at V and 4 bases at J, with 10 bases between the two ends. This CDR3 contains 15 residues.

The chain has TRBV9 and TRBJ2-5; D not certain. The germline gives CDR1 SGDLS, CDR2 YYNGEE. Trimming removed 0 bases at V and 2 bases at J, with 8 bases between. The CDR3 covers 14 residues. CDR3 loop: CASSVAAVQETQYF. As DNA, the CDR3 is TGTGCCAGCAGCGTAGCGGCGGTGCAAGAGACCCAGTACTTC. The entire variable domain, with the rest obtained from reference TRBV9 and TRBJ2-5, is as follows: DSGVTQTPKHLITATGQRVTLRCSPRSGDLSVYWYQQSLDQGLQFLIQYYNGEERAKGNILERFSAQQFPDLHSELNLSSLELGDSALYFCASSVAAVQETQYFGPGTRLLVL.

The gene calls are TRBV29-1 and TRBJ1-1; 7 positions agree with TRBD1. The CDR3 has 13 amino acids. CDR1 SQVTM and CDR2 ANQGSEA come from the germline V gene. After removal of 6 bases from V and 6 bases from J, the junction contained 10 bases not matched to a gene. CDR3 sequence reads: CSVTDRVSSEAFF. As DNA, the CDR3 is TGCAGCGTGACCGACAGGGTCTCCTCTGAAGCTTTCTTT.

This clonotype was seen just once. The J gene is TRBJ2-7, the V gene TRBV28; TRBD2 aligns across 10 bases. Germline CDR1 is MDHEN and CDR2 is SYDVKM. J gave up 10 bases and V 6 bases, and 12 bases lay outside the gene matches. The CDR3 sequence is 14 residues long. CDR3 DNA sequence: TGTGCCAGCAGGGCGGGACTAGCGAGCTCGTCCCAGTACTTC. Residues: CASRAGLASSSQYF.

In its sample, this clonotype was seen a few times. The chain links TRBV12-3 or TRBV12-4 to TRBJ1-5, with 7 bases fitting TRBD1. The CDR3 extends over 14 amino acids. V gave up 3 bases and J gave up 4 bases; unmatched junction bases: 3. The CDR3 is CASSLGQLNQPQHF. For the CDR3, the DNA is TGTGCCAGCAGTTTGGGACAGTTGAATCAGCCCCAGCATTTT.

The V call is TRBV9, the J call TRBJ1-5; D remains ambiguous. CDR1 is SGDLS and CDR2 is YYNGEE in the germline V gene. Trimming shortened V by 0 bases and J by 1 base, and 11 bases separated the two germline ends. This CDR3 contains 16 residues. CDR3 amino acids: CASSVGSPASNQPQHF. The DNA for the CDR3 is TGTGCCAGCAGCGTAGGGTCCCCGGCAAGCAATCAGCCCCAGCATTTT.

This clonotype was observed a handful of times. The chain recombines TRBV9 with TRBJ1-2; possibly TRBD1 for D (6 bases). The CDR3 covers 15 residues. Trimming took off 1 base at V and 4 bases at J, with 14 bases between the two ends. Germline V gives CDR1 SGDLS, CDR2 YYNGEE. The CDR3 region has the DNA TGTGCCAGCAGCGTAACGGGGGCAGAAGTCTATGGCTACACCTTC. Its translation is CASSVTGAEVYGYTF.

The chain couples TRBV6-6 to TRBJ1-4; D ambiguous. The V gene lost 0 bases and the J gene lost 4 bases, with 15 bases spanning the gap. The CDR3 spans 17 residues. Germline-derived CDR1 and CDR2 are MNHNY and SVGAGI (reference sequence). The CDR3 nucleotides are TGTGCCAGCAGTTACTCGAGGGCGGGGTCGGGTAATGAAAAACTGTTTTTT. Its protein product is CASSYSRAGSGNEKLFF.

A few counts support this clonotype. The chain uses TRBV27 and TRBJ1-2, with a tentative D call TRBD1 (6 bases). Trimming cost V 4 bases and J 0 bases, with 12 bases left between them. This CDR3 is built from 15 residues. Germline V CDR1 and CDR2: MNHEY, SMNVEV (reference sequence). The CDR3 reads CASSSQGPPNYGYTF. CDR3 DNA sequence: TGTGCCAGCAGTTCACAGGGACCACCTAACTATGGCTACACCTTC.

This clonotype was picked up a small number of times. The genes are TRBV3-1 and TRBJ2-7; a weak D match, TRBD1 (5 bases). The CDR3 is 15 residues long. Trimming took 4 bases from V and 2 from J, leaving 15 bases between them. CDR1 and CDR2 from the germline V gene are LGHDT and YNNKEL (reference sequence). DNA of the CDR3: TGTGCCAGCAGCCCTGTCGCAGGACACACCTACGAGCAGTACTTC. It translates to CASSPVAGHTYEQYF.